The 22 T cell receptor beta chains listed next were all sequenced from one sample in a study of T cell responses to AZD1222 COVID-19 vaccine. Sequencing was performed with immunoSEQ multiplex PCR; in TCRdb, only in-frame clones are kept and a portion is missing. In the table there are about 93,000 clones, around 91% of which are singletons. Sequenced here: peripheral blood, sampled 28 days after the second AZD1222 dose. Receptors were obtained from an adult who received the AZD1222 COVID-19 vaccine.

This clone was seen once. The chain carries TRBV7-2 and TRBJ2-1; 8 positions match TRBD1. The CDR3 contains 13 residues. The V segment lost 7 bases and the J segment 9 bases; nucleotides outside the gene matches: 8. In germline, CDR1 is SGHTA, CDR2 FQGNSA. CDR3 sequence reads: CASNEWTGFEQFF. The DNA for the CDR3 is TGTGCCAGCAACGAATGGACAGGGTTTGAGCAGTTCTTC.

The chain couples TRBV19 to TRBJ2-7; 11 bases are shared with TRBD1. V lost 3 bases and J lost 6; bases outside the gene matches: 4. The CDR3 runs 14 residues. Per germline, CDR1 LNHDA and CDR2 SQIVND (reference sequence). CDR3 residues: CASSMGTGGLEQYF. The CDR3 DNA sequence: TGTGCCAGTAGTATGGGGACAGGGGGACTCGAGCAGTACTTC.

V and J are TRBV18 and TRBJ1-3; tentatively, D is TRBD1 (5 bases). In germline, CDR1 is KGHSH, CDR2 LQKENI. The CDR3 totals 16 residues. Trimming left V 5 bases short and J 0 bases short, with 14 bases between. CDR3 bases: TGTGCCAGCTCAAAAGAAACAGGCGGCTCTGGAAACACCATATATTTT. Translated: CASSKETGGSGNTIYF.

The chain carries TRBV5-6 and TRBJ1-2, with 7 bases aligning to TRBD1. The germline gives CDR1 SGHDT, CDR2 YYEEEE. The CDR3 is made up of 14 amino acids. The junction had 3 bases not matched to a gene; V was cut back by 3 bases and J by 1 base. CDR3 DNA: TGTGCCAGCAGCTACGGACAGGATAACTATGGCTACACCTTC. It codes for CASSYGQDNYGYTF.

J is TRBJ1-2 and V is TRBV28; no reliable D call. The V end lost 4 bases, the J end lost 8 bases, and 8 bases lay between the germline ends. CDR3 size: 11 residues. Germline V lookup: CDR1 MDHEN, CDR2 SYDVKM. The chain's CDR3 is CASSYRSGYTF. DNA of the CDR3: TGTGCCAGCAGTTACCGAAGCGGCTACACCTTC.

The chain is built from TRBV7-3 and TRBJ2-3; 7 nucleotides align to TRBD2. The CDR3 totals 16 residues. Unmatched junction bases numbered 9, after V lost 5 bases and J lost 1 base. CDR1 SGHTA and CDR2 FQGTGA come from the germline V gene. The chain's CDR3 is CASSPDSRGGTDTQYF. The CDR3 DNA is TGTGCCAGCAGCCCCGACTCACGGGGGGGCACAGATACGCAGTATTTT.

The rearrangement uses TRBV3-1 (or the pseudogene TRBV3-2) and TRBJ1-2; D is unresolved. CDR1 is LGHDT and CDR2 is YNNKEL in the germline V gene (reference sequence). The CDR3 covers 15 residues. V shed 1 base and J shed 2 bases, with 11 bases lying between them. DNA of the CDR3: TGTGCCAGCAGCCAAGGTTGGCCGGTCAACTATGGCTACACCTTC. Its protein product is CASSQGWPVNYGYTF.

The gene calls are TRBV6-5 and TRBJ2-3, with TRBD1 matching 7 bases. The length of the CDR3 is 15 residues. Germline V gene sequence: CDR1 MNHEY, CDR2 SVGAGI. Germline trimming cut 6 bases from V and 0 bases from J; bases unmatched to any gene: 6. The CDR3 reads CASSGQAPSTDTQYF. DNA for the CDR3: TGTGCCAGCAGCGGACAGGCCCCTAGCACAGATACGCAGTATTTT.

V gene TRBV13 combines with J gene TRBJ2-3; D tentatively fits TRBD1 or TRBD2 (5 bases each). The CDR3 runs 15 residues. Germline V gene sequence: CDR1 PRHDT, CDR2 FYEKMQ (reference sequence). The V end lost 0 bases, the J end lost 0 bases, and 7 bases lay between the germline ends. The CDR3 sequence is CASSLGRDSTDTQYF. CDR3 coding DNA: TGTGCCAGCAGCTTAGGAAGGGACAGCACAGATACGCAGTATTTT.

The chain combines TRBV19 with TRBJ1-6; possibly TRBD1 for D (5 bases). The V and J ends lost 7 bases and 2 bases respectively, with 15 bases between them. The CDR3 runs to 16 residues. Germline V gene lookup returns CDR1 LNHDA and CDR2 SQIVND (reference sequence). The CDR3 here is CASKWDPGAYNSPLHF. CDR3 nucleotide sequence: TGTGCCAGTAAATGGGACCCGGGTGCCTATAATTCACCCCTCCACTTT.

V usage is TRBV3-1 (or the pseudogene TRBV3-2) and J usage is TRBJ1-6; D unclear. The CDR3 is 13 amino acids. CDR1 and CDR2 (germline): LGHDT, YNNKEL (reference sequence). V shed 4 bases and J shed 6 bases, with 7 bases lying between them. This CDR3 is CASSPGANSPLHF. Here the CDR3 DNA reads TGTGCCAGCAGCCCGGGAGCTAATTCACCCCTCCACTTT.

The chain combines TRBV27 with TRBJ2-3; 11 bases line up with TRBD2. The CDR3 spans 20 residues. Per the germline V gene, CDR1 is MNHEY and CDR2 is SMNVEV (reference sequence). Trimming at V came to 5 bases and at J to 0 bases, leaving 16 bases not matched to a gene. The CDR3 sequence: CASSLRGLAVPTVSTDTQYF. Written as DNA, the CDR3 is TGTGCCAGCAGTCTCCGGGGACTAGCGGTTCCGACGGTTAGCACAGATACGCAGTATTTT.

This clone came up once. The V and J genes are TRBV7-9 and TRBJ1-2, with D uncertain. This CDR3 spans 11 amino acids. V was clipped by 7 bases and J by 2 bases, with 5 bases between them. Germline lookup yields CDR1 SEHNR and CDR2 FQNEAQ (reference sequence). The CDR3 region is CASIGNYGYTF. CDR3 DNA sequence: TGTGCCAGCATCGGGAACTATGGCTACACCTTC.

This clone was recorded only once. The V gene is TRBV2, the J gene TRBJ2-7; tentatively, D is TRBD2 (5 bases). V dropped 0 bases and J dropped 12 bases, with 9 bases sitting between them. From germline, CDR1 is SNHLY and CDR2 FYNNEI. The CDR3 spans 11 residues. The DNA of the CDR3 is TGTGCCAGCAGTGAAGCCCCCGGGGTGTACTTC. This codes for CASSEAPGVYF.

CDR3 bases: TGCGCCAGCAGCACTGACCGCTCTAGCGGAGTCTACGAGCAGTACTTC. This sequence encodes CASSTDRSSGVYEQYF. The V gene is TRBV4-1, the J gene TRBJ2-7, with TRBD2 matching 7 bases. Looked up from germline, CDR1 is MGHRA and CDR2 is YSYEKL. CDR3 size: 16 residues. V lost 5 bases, J lost 3 bases, and 13 bases stayed unmatched.

A single count supports this clone. J is TRBJ2-7 and V is TRBV19; D uncertain. This CDR3 has 15 residues. Germline V gene sequence: CDR1 LNHDA, CDR2 SQIVND (reference sequence). The ends were cut back, 5 bases at V and 0 bases at J, with 14 bases in the middle. CDR3: CASSRSGLSSYEQYF. In DNA, the CDR3 is TGTGCCAGTAGTCGCTCCGGGCTGAGCTCCTACGAGCAGTACTTC.

The V gene is TRBV6-1, the J gene TRBJ2-5; D is undetermined. The V end lost 3 bases, the J end lost 2 bases, and 13 bases lay between the germline ends. There are 15 residues in the CDR3. Germline V gene sequence: CDR1 MNHNS, CDR2 SASEGT. The CDR3, as DNA: TGTGCCAGCAGTGAGTTACTTACAATTCAAGAGACCCAGTACTTC. This sequence encodes CASSELLTIQETQYF.

The rearrangement links TRBV2 to TRBJ2-3; 7 nucleotides agree with TRBD2. This CDR3 contains 16 residues. Per germline, CDR1 SNHLY and CDR2 FYNNEI. Trimming at V came to 8 bases and at J to 2 bases, leaving 13 bases not matched to a gene. The CDR3 DNA is TGTGCCAGCTCCTACACTAGCGCTTCATCCACAGATACGCAGTATTTT. Encoded protein: CASSYTSASSTDTQYF.

The chain uses TRBV28 and TRBJ2-5, with 10 nucleotides matching TRBD2. The length of the CDR3 is 18 residues. The ends lost 1 base at V and 3 bases at J; junction bases unmatched: 11. Germline CDR1 and CDR2: MDHEN and SYDVKM. CDR3 region: CASSLSGSGRLAKETQYF. The CDR3 DNA follows: TGTGCCAGCAGTTTATCGGGTAGCGGGAGGCTTGCCAAAGAGACCCAGTACTTC.

This rearrangement joins TRBV5-1 to TRBJ1-6; 7 nucleotides line up with TRBD1. Germline lookup yields CDR1 SGHRS and CDR2 YFSETQ. CDR3 length: 17 amino acids. Losses at the gene ends were 0 bases for V and 9 bases for J; bases not matched to a gene: 12. The CDR3: CASSLAEGRGSVSPLHF. The CDR3 region has the DNA TGCGCCAGCAGCTTGGCCGAGGGCAGGGGGAGTGTTTCACCCCTCCACTTT.

The DNA of the CDR3 is TGTGCCAGCAGTTATCGGACAGGGAGGGCGGACACTGAAGCTTTCTTT. Translating it yields CASSYRTGRADTEAFF. The V call is TRBV5-6, the J call TRBJ1-1; 8 nucleotides match TRBD1. The V gene's germline CDR1 is SGHDT and CDR2 YYEEEE. Germline trimming cut 5 bases from V and 3 bases from J; bases unmatched to any gene: 12. There are 16 residues in the CDR3.

The chain is built from TRBV29-1 and TRBJ1-2; the match to TRBD1 covers 9 bases. Trimming at V came to 0 bases and at J to 3 bases, leaving 5 bases not matched to a gene. There are 15 residues in the CDR3. Germline V gene sequence: CDR1 SQVTM, CDR2 ANQGSEA. The CDR3 loop reads CSVEDGDRDHYGYTF. CDR3 nucleotide sequence: TGCAGCGTTGAAGATGGGGACAGGGACCACTATGGCTACACCTTC.